The clone carrying this T cell receptor beta chain was seen at least ten times. The sample is drawn from a study of T cells in Graves' hyperthyroidism and ophthalmopathy. Overall study context: The authors collected peripheral blood at initial diagnosis, before any treatment.

Amplified TCR beta CDR3 regions came from RNA transcripts. The TCR CDR3 was amplified in a first-round RT-PCR using the HTBI primer set. TCRdb re-called the multiplex PCR reads through MiXCR, storing one row per CDR3 protein. The sample yields some 150,000 distinct CDR3 sequences, 22% seen once. Those patients with uncontrolled infection, other autoimmune disease, pregnancy or lactation were excluded. Initially, at the first diagnosis of hyperthyroidism and before any ophthalmopathy symptoms, blood was sampled. Trimming removed 4 bases from V and 1 base from J, with 11 bases in between. The CDR3 spans 15 residues. Germline V CDR1 and CDR2: SGHRS, YFSETQ.

The sample comprised blood. The genes are TRBV5-1 and TRBJ1-4; the D gene is possibly TRBD1 (5 bases). The TCR originated in a woman aged 45 to 65 with Graves' hyperthyroidism that later progressed to Graves' ophthalmopathy. This CDR3 reads CASSPGRGTNEKLFF. The CDR3 DNA reads TGCGCCAGCAGCCCGGGGAGGGGAACTAATGAAAAACTGTTTTTT.